These T cell receptor beta chains were read from a single sample in a study of T cells expressing NK-cell markers. TCRdb reprocessed the 5' RACE reads and keeps a single row for each CDR3 protein, giving no DNA. The repertoire table contains 400,000 to 550,000 distinct CDR3 sequences. What was sequenced was blood T cells: a sorted CD56 or NKG2C T cell subset, CD4+ or CD8+ T cells, or bulk PBMC T cells (not recorded which). Every receptor here comes from a woman aged 18 to 75 in good health. Both conserved end residues are part of each CDR3. Each record gives: J gene, V gene, CDR3 protein.

TRBJ2-1 | TRBV28 | CASSPSGGGYNEQFF
TRBJ2-3 | TRBV10-2 | CASRTGTSSTDTQYF
TRBJ2-5 | TRBV20-1 | CSARDEAGGPQETQYF
TRBJ1-5 | TRBV5-5 | CASSLSSYNQPQHF
TRBJ1-5 | TRBV29-1 | CSVEVTGTGNQPQHF
TRBJ1-1 | TRBV7-9 | CASRAQGEWAEAFF
TRBJ1-2 | TRBV14 | CASSQPVNYGYTF
TRBJ1-1 | TRBV20-1 | CSAEGQKQNTEAFF
TRBJ1-2 | TRBV11-2 | CASSLELNYGYTF
TRBJ1-2 | TRBV6-2/TRBV6-3 | CASRKQGSLDGYTF
TRBJ2-2 | TRBV7-7 | CASSLDPVRKNTGELFF
TRBJ1-6 | TRBV7-8 | CASSFNSPLHF
TRBJ2-5 | TRBV5-1 | CASSSIGSSQETQYF
TRBJ1-6 | TRBV20-1 | CSATRGQLNSPLHF
TRBJ1-6 | TRBV6-5 | CASSYGGQANNSPLHF
TRBJ2-1 | TRBV7-9 | CASRPGTRNEQFF
TRBJ2-2 | TRBV30 | CAWSGRTNTGELFF
TRBJ2-1 | TRBV20-1 | CSARAGQGQYYEQFF
TRBJ2-1 | TRBV7-2 | CASSYGTSGKQFF
TRBJ1-1 | TRBV6-1 | CASRGLSNTEAFF
TRBJ2-5 | TRBV16 | CASRGADRETQYF
TRBJ2-1 | TRBV29-1 | CSEQTQGFDEQFF
TRBJ1-5 | TRBV18 | CASSQSAGQGNQPQHF
TRBJ2-5 | TRBV5-1 | CASSFDGTRGETQYF
TRBJ1-4 | TRBV20-1 | CSARERGFEKLFF
TRBJ2-1 | TRBV7-9 | CASSLATDAYYNEQFF
TRBJ1-2 | TRBV27 | CASSLLAGQGFYGYTF
TRBJ2-1 | TRBV7-9 | CASSRGPSGNEQFF
TRBJ2-1 | TRBV7-3 | CASSALLAGDNNEQFF
TRBJ2-2 | TRBV27 | CASSLSAGKNTGELFF
TRBJ2-7 | TRBV6-5 | CASSYRDRVFEQYF
TRBJ1-1 | TRBV5-1 | CASSGAPNTEAFF
TRBJ2-2 | TRBV5-1 | CASSPSPTNGAGELFF
TRBJ2-5 | TRBV7-9 | CASNGQTHQETQYF
TRBJ2-1 | TRBV7-9 | CASSSPWTSGGNEQFF
TRBJ2-5 | TRBV5-1 | CASRLAQETQYF
TRBJ2-3 | TRBV5-6 | CASSLAAGLDTQYF
TRBJ1-2 | TRBV12-3/TRBV12-4 | CASNGPQSNYGYTF
TRBJ1-3 | TRBV7-2 | CASSLAGDGNTIYF
TRBJ2-2 | TRBV5-1 | CASNDRGWSVTGELFF
TRBJ2-1 | TRBV5-5 | CASSFQGRGSYNEQFF
TRBJ2-5 | TRBV11-2 | CASSLVGSKETQYF
TRBJ2-7 | TRBV27 | CASKTGGSEQYF
TRBJ2-5 | TRBV5-1 | CASSPTRVETQYF
TRBJ2-7 | TRBV10-3 | CAIRVAGVYEQYF
TRBJ2-2 | TRBV3-1 | CASSRPVGQGPGELFF
TRBJ2-3 | TRBV6-2/TRBV6-3 | CASNLGTSADTQYF
TRBJ1-6 | TRBV5-6 | CASSLGDTTGGRYNSPLHF
TRBJ2-1 | TRBV20-1 | CSAPTLGEGDLNEQFF
TRBJ1-4 | TRBV6-1 | CASRDRRDEKLFF
TRBJ1-1 | TRBV4-3 | CASSQDGGYTEAFF
TRBJ2-7 | TRBV5-6 | CASSLSVEQYF
TRBJ2-5 | TRBV11-2 | CASTDLAGNEETQYF
TRBJ2-2 | TRBV29-1 | CSVVVGGDWNTGELFF
TRBJ1-5 | TRBV12-3/TRBV12-4 | CASRTGALNQPQHF
TRBJ2-1 | TRBV6-1 | CASSQPGQGGGEQFF